This TCR beta chain is from a study of early T cells in non-severe SARS-CoV-2 infection. This CDR3 region has 12 residues. The germline V gene encodes CDR1 SGHDT and CDR2 YYEEEE. The V end lost 4 bases, the J end lost 9 bases, and 11 bases lay between the germline ends. This clonotype was seen at least ten times. TCRdb called the 5' RACE reads again in MiXCR, with one record for every CDR3 protein. The table includes 60,000 or so distinct CDR3 sequences, 10% to 15% detected once. The chain employs TRBV5-6 and TRBJ2-1, with no clear D. The clonotype originates from an adult who was a healthcare worker with PCR-confirmed SARS-CoV-2 infection or an uninfected control (not recorded which). Source material: whole blood. The CDR3: CASSRRALEQFF. CDR3 coding DNA: TGTGCCAGCAGCCGTAGGGCGCTTGAGCAGTTCTTC. Supplemented by reference TRBV5-6 and TRBJ2-1, the full variable domain reads DAGVTQSPTHLIKTRGQQVTLRCSPKSGHDTVSWYQQALGQGPQFIFQYYEEEERQRGNFPDRFSGHQFPNYSSELNVNALLLGDSALYLCASSRRALEQFFGPGTRLTVL.